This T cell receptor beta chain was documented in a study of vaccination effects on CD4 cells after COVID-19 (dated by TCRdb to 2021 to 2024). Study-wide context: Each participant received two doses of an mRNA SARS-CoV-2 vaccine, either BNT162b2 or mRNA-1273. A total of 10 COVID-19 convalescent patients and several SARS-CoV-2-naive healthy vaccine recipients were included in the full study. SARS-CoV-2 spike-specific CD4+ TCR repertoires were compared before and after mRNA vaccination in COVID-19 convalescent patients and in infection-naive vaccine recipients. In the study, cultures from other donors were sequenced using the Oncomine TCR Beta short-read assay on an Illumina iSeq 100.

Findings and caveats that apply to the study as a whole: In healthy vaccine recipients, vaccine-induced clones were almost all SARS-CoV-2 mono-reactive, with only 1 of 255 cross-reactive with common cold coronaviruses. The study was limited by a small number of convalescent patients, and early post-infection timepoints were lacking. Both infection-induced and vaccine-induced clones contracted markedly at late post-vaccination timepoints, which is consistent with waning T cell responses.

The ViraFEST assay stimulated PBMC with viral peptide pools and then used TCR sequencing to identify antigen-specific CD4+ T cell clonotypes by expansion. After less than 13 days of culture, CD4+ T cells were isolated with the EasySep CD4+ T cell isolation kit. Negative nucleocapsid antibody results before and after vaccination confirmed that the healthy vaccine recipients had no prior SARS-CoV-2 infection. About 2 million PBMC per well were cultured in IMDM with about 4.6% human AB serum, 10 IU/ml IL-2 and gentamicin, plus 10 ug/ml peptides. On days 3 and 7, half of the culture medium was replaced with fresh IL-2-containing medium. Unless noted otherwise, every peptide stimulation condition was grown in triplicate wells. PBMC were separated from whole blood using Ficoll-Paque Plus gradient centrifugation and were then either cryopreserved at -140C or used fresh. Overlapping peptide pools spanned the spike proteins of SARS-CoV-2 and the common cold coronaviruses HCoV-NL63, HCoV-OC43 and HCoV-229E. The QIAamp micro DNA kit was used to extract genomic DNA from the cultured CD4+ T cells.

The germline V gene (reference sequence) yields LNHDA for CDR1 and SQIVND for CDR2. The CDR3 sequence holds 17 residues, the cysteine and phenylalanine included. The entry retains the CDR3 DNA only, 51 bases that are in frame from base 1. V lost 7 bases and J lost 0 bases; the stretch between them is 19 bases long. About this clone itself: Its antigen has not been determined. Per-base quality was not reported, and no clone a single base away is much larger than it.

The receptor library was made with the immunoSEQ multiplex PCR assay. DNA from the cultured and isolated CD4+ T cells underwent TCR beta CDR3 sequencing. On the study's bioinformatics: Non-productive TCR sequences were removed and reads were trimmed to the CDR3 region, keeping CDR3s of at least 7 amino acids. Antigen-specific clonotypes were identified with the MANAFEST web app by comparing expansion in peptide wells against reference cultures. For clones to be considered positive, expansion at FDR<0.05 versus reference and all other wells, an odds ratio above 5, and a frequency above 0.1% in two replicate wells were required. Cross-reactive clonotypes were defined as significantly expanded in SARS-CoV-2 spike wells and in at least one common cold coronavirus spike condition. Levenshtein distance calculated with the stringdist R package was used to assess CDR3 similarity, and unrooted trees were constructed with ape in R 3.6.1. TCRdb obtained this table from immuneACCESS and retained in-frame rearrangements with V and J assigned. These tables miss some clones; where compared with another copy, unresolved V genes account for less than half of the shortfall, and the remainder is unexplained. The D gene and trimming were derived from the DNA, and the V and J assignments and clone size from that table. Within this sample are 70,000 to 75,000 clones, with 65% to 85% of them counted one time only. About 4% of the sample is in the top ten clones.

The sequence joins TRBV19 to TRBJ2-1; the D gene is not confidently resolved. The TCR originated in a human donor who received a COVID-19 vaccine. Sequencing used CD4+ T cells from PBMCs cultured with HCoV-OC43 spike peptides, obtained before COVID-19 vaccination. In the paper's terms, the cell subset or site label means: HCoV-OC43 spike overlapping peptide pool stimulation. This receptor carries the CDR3 CASTPNYKASSYNEQFF. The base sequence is TGTGCCAGTACCCCCAATTACAAGGCCAGCTCCTACAATGAGCAGTTCTTC.